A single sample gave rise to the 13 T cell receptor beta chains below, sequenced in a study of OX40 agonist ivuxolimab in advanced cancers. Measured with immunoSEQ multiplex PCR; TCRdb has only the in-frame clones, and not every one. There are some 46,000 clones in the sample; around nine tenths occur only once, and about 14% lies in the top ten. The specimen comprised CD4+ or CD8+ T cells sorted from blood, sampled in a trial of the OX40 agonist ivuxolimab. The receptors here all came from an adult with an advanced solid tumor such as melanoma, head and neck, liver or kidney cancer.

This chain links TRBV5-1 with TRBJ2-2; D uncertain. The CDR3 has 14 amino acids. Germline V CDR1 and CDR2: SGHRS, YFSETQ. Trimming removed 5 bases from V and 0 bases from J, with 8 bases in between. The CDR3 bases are TGCGCCAGCAGGGGTAGCACGAACACCGGGGAGCTGTTTTTT. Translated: CASRGSTNTGELFF.

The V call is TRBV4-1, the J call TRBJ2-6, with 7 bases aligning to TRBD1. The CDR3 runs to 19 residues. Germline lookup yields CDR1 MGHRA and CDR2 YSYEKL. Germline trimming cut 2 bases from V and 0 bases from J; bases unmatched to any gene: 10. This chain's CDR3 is CASSQRTGALSSGANVLTF. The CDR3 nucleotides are TGCGCCAGCAGCCAACGAACAGGGGCTCTAAGCTCTGGGGCCAACGTCCTGACTTTC.

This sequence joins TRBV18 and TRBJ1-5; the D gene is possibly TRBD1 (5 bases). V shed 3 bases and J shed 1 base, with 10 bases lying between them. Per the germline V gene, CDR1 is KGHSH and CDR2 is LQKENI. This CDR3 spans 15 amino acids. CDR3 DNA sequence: TGTGCCAGCTCACCGGGCAGGGTCAGCAATCAGCCCCAGCATTTT. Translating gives CASSPGRVSNQPQHF. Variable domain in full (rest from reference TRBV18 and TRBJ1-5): NAGVMQNPRHLVRRRGQEARLRCSPMKGHSHVYWYRQLPEEGLKFMVYLQKENIIDESGMPKERFSAEFPKEGPSILRIQQVVRGDSAAYFCASSPGRVSNQPQHFGDGTRLSIL.

The CDR3 reads CAWSVPGNRGANVLTF. The CDR3 coding sequence is TGTGCCTGGAGTGTACCGGGGAACCGGGGGGCCAACGTCCTGACTTTC. J is TRBJ2-6 and V is TRBV30; a weak D match, TRBD2 (5 bases). With 0 bases removed from V and 4 bases from J, the gap between germline ends came to 13 bases. Germline V CDR1 and CDR2: GTSNPN, SVGIG (reference sequence). The CDR3 consists of 16 residues.

CDR3 in DNA: TGCGCCAGCAGCTTGTTTTCAGGGCGGAATGAAAAACTGTTTTTT. Translating gives CASSLFSGRNEKLFF. The chain recombines TRBV5-1 with TRBJ1-4, with D possibly matching TRBD1 (5 bases). The CDR3 has 15 amino acids. Between the trimmed V and J ends, which lost 1 base and 5 bases, there was a span of 12 bases. Germline CDR1 is SGHRS and CDR2 is YFSETQ.

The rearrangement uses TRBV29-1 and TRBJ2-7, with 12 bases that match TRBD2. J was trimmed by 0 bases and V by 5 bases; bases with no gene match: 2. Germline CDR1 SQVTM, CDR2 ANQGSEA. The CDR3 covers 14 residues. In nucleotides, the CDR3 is TGCAGCGTTAAGACTAGCGGGAGCTCCTACGAGCAGTACTTC. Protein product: CSVKTSGSSYEQYF.

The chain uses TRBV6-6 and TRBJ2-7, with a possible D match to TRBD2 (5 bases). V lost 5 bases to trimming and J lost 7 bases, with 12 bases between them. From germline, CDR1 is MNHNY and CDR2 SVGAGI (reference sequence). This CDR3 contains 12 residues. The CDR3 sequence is CASSQLAFEQYF. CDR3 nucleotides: TGTGCCAGCAGTCAATTAGCGTTTGAGCAGTACTTC.

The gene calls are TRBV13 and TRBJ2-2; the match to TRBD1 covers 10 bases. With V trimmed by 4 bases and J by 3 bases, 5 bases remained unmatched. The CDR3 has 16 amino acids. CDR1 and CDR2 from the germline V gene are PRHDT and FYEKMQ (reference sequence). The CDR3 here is CASSSRDRGYTGELFF. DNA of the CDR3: TGTGCCAGCAGCTCCCGGGACAGGGGTTACACCGGGGAGCTGTTTTTT. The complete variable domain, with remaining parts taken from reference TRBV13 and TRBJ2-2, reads AAGVIQSPRHLIKEKRETATLKCYPIPRHDTVYWYQQGPGQDPQFLISFYEKMQSDKGSIPDRFSAQQFSDYHSELNMSSLELGDSALYFCASSSRDRGYTGELFFGEGSRLTVL.

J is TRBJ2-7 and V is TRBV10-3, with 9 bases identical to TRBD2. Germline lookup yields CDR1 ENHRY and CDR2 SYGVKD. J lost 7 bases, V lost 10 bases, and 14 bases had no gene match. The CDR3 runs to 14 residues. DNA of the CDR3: TGTGCCACCCAGATGGCGGGAGGGCCGGGGGAGCAGTACTTC. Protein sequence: CATQMAGGPGEQYF.

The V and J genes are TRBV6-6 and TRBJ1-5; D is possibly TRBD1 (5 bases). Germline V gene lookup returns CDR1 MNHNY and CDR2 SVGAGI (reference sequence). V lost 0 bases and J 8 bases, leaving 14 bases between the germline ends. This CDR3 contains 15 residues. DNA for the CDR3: TGTGCCAGCAGTTACTCCGGGGCGTCGGTGGAGCCCCAGCATTTT. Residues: CASSYSGASVEPQHF.

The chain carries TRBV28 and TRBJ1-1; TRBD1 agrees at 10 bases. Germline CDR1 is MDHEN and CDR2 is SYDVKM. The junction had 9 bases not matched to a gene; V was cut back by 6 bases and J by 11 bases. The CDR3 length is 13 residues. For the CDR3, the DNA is TGTGCCAGCAGAGCCGACAGGGGGCGAGACGCTTTCTTT. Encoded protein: CASRADRGRDAFF.

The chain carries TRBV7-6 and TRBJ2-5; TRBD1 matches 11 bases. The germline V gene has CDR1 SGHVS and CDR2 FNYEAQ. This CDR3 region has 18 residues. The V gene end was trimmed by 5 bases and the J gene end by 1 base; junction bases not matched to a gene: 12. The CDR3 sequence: CASSPRTGGRGIQETQYF. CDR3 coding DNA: TGTGCCAGCAGCCCTCGGACAGGGGGCCGGGGCATCCAAGAGACCCAGTACTTC.

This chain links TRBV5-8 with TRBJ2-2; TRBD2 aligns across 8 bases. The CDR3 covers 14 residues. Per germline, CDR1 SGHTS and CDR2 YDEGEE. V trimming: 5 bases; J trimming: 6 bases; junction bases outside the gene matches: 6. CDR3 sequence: CASRNGRVAGELFF. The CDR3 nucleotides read TGTGCCAGCAGGAACGGGAGGGTCGCCGGGGAGCTGTTTTTT.